The sequence of this T cell receptor (beta chain) was determined in a study of technical replicates of blood from a handful of donors. The germline V and J ends were trimmed by 4 bases and 5 bases, with 17 bases remaining between them. The CDR3 contains 15 residues. CDR1 is SGHVS and CDR2 is FQNEAQ in the germline V gene. This clone was counted only a few times. Assay: immunoSEQ multiplex PCR; the TCRdb copy retains only in-frame clones and omits some. Among 50,000 or so clones listed, about 93% were seen once. The sequenced sample was PBMCs. This clonotype was sampled from a human donor in good health. Some clones in this sample may be carry-over from other donors' samples. The rearrangement joins TRBV7-8 to TRBJ1-2, with D unresolved. The CDR3 here is CASSSFNPGLYGYTF. CDR3 DNA: TGTGCCAGCAGCTCATTTAATCCTGGACTTTATGGCTACACCTTC.